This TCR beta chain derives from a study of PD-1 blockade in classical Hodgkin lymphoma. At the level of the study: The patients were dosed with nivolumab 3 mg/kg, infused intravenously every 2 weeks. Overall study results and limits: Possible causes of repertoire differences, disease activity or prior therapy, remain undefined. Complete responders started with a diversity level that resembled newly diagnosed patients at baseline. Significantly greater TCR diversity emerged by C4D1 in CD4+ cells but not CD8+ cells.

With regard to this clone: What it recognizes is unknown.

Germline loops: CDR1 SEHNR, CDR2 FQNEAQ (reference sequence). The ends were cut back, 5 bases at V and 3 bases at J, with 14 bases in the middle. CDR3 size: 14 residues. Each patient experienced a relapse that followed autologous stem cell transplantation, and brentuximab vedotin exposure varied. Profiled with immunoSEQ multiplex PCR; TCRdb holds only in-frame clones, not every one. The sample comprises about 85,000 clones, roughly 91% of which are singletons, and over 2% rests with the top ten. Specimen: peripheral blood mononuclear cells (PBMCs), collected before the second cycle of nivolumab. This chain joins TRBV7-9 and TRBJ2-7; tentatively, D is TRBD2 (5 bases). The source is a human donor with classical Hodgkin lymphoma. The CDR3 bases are TGTGCCAGCAGCCCTAGGGAGCGGTTCTACGAGCAGTACTTC. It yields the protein CASSPRERFYEQYF.